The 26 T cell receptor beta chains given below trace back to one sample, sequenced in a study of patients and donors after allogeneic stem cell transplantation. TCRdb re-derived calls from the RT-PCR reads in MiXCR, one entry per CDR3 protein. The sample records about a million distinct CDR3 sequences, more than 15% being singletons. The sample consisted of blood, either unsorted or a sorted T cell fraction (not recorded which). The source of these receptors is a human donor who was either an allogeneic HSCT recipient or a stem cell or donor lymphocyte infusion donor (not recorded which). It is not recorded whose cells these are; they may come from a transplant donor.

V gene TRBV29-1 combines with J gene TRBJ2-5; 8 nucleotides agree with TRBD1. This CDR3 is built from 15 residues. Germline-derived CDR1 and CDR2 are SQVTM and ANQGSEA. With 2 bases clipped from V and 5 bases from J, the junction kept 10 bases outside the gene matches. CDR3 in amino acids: CSVELVAGGYETQYF. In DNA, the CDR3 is TGCAGCGTTGAATTGGTGGCAGGGGGCTACGAGACCCAGTACTTC.

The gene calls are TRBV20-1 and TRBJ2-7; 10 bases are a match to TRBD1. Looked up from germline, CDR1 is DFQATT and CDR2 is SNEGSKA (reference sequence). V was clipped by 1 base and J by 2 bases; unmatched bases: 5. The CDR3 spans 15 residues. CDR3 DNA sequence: TGCAGTGCTAGAGGTGGGACAGGGGTCGCCTACGAGCAGTACTTC. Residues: CSARGGTGVAYEQYF.

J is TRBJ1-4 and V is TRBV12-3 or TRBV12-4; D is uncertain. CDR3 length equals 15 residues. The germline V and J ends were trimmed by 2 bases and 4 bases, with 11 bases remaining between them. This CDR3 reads CASSLYEGSNEKLFF. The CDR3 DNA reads TGTGCCAGCAGTTTATACGAGGGAAGTAATGAAAAACTGTTTTTT.

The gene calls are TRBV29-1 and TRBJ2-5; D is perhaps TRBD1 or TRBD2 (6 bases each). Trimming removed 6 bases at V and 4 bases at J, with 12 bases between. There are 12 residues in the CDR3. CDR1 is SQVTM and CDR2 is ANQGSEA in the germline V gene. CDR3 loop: CSVIQGGETQYF. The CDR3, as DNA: TGCAGCGTCATACAGGGAGGAGAGACCCAGTACTTC.

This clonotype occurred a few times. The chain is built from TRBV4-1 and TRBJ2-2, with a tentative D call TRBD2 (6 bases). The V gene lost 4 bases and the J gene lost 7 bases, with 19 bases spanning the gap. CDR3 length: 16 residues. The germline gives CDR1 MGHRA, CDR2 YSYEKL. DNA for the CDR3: TGCGCCAGCAGCCCCCCTAGCGACACTACGTACGGGGAGCTGTTTTTT. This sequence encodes CASSPPSDTTYGELFF.

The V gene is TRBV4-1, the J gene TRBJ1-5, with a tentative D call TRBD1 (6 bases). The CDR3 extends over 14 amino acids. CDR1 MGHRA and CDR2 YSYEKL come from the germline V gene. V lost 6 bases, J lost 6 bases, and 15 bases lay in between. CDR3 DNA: TGCGCCAGCAGGCCCACGGGGGCGGGTCAGCCCCAGCATTTT. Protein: CASRPTGAGQPQHF.

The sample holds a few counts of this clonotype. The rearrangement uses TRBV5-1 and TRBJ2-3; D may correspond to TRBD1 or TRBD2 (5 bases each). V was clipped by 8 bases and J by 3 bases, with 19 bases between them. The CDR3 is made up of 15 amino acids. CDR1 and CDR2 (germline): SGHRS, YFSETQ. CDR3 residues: CASSAGTQRTDTQYF. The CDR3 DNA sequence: TGCGCCAGTTCCGCCGGGACCCAAAGGACAGATACGCAGTATTTT.

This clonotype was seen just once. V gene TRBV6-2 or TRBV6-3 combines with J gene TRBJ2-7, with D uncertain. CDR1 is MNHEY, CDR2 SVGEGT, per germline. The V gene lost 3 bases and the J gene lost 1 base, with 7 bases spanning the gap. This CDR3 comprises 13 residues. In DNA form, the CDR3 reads TGTGCCAGCAGTTATAAGGGATCCTACGAGCAGTACTTC. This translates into CASSYKGSYEQYF.

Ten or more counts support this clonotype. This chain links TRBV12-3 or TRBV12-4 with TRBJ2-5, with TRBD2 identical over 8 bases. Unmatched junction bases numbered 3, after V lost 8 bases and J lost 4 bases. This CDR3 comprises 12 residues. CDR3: CASWAGGETQYF. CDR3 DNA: TGTGCCAGCTGGGCGGGGGGAGAGACCCAGTACTTC.

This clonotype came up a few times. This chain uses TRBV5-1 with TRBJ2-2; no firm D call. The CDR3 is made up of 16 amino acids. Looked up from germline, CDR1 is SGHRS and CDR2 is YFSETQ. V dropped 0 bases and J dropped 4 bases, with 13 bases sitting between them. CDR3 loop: CASSLGPASSTGELFF. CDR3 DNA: TGCGCCAGCAGCTTGGGGCCAGCCAGCAGCACCGGGGAGCTGTTTTTT.

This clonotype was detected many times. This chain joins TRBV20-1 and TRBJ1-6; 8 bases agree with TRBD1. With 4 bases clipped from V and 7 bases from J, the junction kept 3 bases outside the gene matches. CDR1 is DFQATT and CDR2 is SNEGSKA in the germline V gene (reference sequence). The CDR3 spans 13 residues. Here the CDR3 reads CSANRDRNSPLHF. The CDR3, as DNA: TGCAGTGCTAACCGGGACAGGAATTCACCCCTCCACTTT.

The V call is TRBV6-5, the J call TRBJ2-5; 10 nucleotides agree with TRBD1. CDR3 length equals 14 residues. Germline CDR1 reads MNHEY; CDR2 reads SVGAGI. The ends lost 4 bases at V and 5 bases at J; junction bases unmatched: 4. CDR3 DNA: TGTGCCAGCAGTTGGGGACAGGGGCGGGAGACCCAGTACTTC. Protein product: CASSWGQGRETQYF.

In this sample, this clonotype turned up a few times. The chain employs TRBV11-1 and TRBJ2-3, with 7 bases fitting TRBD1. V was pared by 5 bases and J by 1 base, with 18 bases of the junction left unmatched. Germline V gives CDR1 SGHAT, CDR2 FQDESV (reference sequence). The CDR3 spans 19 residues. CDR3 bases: TGTGCCAGCAGCGGGGACAGTAGAAAAGGGAGAGTACGCACAGATACGCAGTATTTT. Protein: CASSGDSRKGRVRTDTQYF.

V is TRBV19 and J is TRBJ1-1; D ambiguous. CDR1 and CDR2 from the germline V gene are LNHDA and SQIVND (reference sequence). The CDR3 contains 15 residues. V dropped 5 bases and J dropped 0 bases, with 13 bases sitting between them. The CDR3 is CASSSMRRMNTEAFF. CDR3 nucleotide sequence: TGTGCCAGTAGTTCGATGCGCCGCATGAACACTGAAGCTTTCTTT. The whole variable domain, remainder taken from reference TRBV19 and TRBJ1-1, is DGGITQSPKYLFRKEGQNVTLSCEQNLNHDAMYWYRQDPGQGLRLIYYSQIVNDFQKGDIAEGYSVSREKKESFPLTVTSAQKNPTAFYLCASSSMRRMNTEAFFGQGTRLTVV.

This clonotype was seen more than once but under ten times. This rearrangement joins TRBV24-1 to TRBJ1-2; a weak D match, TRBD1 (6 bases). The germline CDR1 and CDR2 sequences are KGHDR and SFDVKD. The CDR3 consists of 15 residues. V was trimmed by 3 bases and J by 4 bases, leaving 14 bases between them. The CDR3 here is CATSDRFGGRYGYTF. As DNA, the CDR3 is TGTGCCACCAGTGATCGGTTCGGGGGCCGCTATGGCTACACCTTC.

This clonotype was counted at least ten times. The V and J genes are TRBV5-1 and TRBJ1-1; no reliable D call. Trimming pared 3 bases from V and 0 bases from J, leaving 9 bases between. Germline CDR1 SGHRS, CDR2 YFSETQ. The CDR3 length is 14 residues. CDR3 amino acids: CASSSAGVNTEAFF. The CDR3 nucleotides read TGCGCCAGCAGCTCCGCGGGCGTGAACACTGAAGCTTTCTTT.

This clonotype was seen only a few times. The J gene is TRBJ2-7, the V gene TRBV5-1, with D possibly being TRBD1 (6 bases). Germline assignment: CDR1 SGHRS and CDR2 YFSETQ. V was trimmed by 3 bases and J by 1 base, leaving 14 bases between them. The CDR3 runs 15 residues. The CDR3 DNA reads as TGCGCCAGCAGCTCCATCGGGACACTATCCTACGAGCAGTACTTC. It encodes CASSSIGTLSYEQYF.

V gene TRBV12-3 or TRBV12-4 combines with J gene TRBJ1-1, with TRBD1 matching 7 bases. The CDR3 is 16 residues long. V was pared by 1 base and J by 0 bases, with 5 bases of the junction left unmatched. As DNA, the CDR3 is TGTGCCAGCAGTTTAGAAGCGGGACAGATGAACACTGAAGCTTTCTTT. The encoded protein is CASSLEAGQMNTEAFF.

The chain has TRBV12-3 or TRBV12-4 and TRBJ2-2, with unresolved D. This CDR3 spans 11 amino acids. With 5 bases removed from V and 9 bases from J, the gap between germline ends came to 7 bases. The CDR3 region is CASSALRELFF. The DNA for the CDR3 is TGTGCCAGCAGTGCGCTCCGGGAGCTGTTTTTT.

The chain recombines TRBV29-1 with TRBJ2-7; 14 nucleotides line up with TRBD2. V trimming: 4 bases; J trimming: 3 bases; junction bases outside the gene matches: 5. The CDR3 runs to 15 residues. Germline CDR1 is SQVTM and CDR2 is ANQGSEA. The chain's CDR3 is CSVAGTSGSIYEQYF. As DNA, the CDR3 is TGCAGCGTTGCTGGGACTAGCGGGAGTATCTACGAGCAGTACTTC.

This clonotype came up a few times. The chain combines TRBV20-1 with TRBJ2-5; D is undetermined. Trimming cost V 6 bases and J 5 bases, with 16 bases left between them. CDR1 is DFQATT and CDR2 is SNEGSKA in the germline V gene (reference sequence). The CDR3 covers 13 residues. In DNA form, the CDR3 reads TGCAGTGCAAGACTTCCACCTAGGGAGACCCAGTACTTC. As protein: CSARLPPRETQYF.

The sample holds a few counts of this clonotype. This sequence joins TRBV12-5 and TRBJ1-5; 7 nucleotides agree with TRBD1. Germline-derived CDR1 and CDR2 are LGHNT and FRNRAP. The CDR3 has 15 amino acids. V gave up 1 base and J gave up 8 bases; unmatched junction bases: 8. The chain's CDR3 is CASGLADRPYEPQHF. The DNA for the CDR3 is TGTGCTAGTGGTTTGGCGGACAGGCCCTATGAGCCCCAGCATTTT.

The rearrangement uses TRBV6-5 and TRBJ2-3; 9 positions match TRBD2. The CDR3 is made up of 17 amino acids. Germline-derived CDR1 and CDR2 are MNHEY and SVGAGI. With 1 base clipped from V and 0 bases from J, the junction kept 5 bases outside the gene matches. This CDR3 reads CASSYLRGGRSTDTQYF. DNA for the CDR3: TGTGCCAGCAGTTACTTGCGGGGGGGCAGGAGCACAGATACGCAGTATTTT.

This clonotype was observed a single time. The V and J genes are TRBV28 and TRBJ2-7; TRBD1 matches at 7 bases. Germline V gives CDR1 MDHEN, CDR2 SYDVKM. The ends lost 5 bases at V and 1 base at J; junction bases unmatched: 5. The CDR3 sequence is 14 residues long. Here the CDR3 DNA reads TGTGCCAGCAGTGCAAGGGACAGATCCTACGAGCAGTACTTC. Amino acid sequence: CASSARDRSYEQYF.

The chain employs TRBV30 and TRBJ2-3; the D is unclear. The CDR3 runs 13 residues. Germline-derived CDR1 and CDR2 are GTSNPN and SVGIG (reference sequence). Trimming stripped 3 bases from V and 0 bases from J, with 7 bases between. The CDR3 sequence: CAWRDGSTDTQYF. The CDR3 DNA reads TGTGCCTGGAGGGATGGGAGCACAGATACGCAGTATTTT.

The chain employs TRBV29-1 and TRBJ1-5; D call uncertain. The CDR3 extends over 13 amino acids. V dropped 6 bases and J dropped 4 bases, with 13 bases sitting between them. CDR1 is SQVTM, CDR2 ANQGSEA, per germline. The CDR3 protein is CSVRSAANQPQHF. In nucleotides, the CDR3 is TGCAGCGTCAGATCCGCCGCGAATCAGCCCCAGCATTTT.